These 10 T cell receptor beta chains came from one sample sequenced in a study of sequential checkpoint blockade in melanoma. This table comes from immunoSEQ multiplex PCR, and its TCRdb copy is limited to in-frame clones, with some not included. The top ten clones hold about 19% of a sample with tens of thousands of clones, around two thirds of them seen once. Specified treatment: randomized to nivolumab then ipilimumab (arm A) or the reverse (arm B). Sample: CD8+ T cells sorted from blood (inferred from file names), taken from a patient given nivolumab and ipilimumab in sequence. Receptors were obtained from a human donor with melanoma.

In this sample, this clone turned up a few times. This rearrangement joins TRBV6-1 to TRBJ1-1, with D possibly being TRBD1 (5 bases). The ends were cut back, 11 bases at V and 0 bases at J, with 10 bases in the middle. The CDR3 has 12 amino acids. Germline V gives CDR1 MNHNS, CDR2 SASEGT. CDR3 region: CAARAVNTEAFF. CDR3 coding DNA: TGTGCCGCCAGGGCGGTGAACACTGAAGCTTTCTTT.

CDR3 DNA sequence: TGTGCCAGCAGCCATGATCAGCCCCAGCATTTT. Translated, it gives CASSHDQPQHF. The rearrangement links TRBV5-6 to TRBJ1-5; D is unresolved. Germline values: CDR1 SGHDT, CDR2 YYEEEE. CDR3 length equals 11 residues. The V end was cut by 4 bases, the J end by 5 bases, with 4 bases between.

The chain links TRBV9 to TRBJ2-1, with 7 bases matching TRBD2. Germline CDR1 reads SGDLS; CDR2 reads YYNGEE. The length of the CDR3 is 12 residues. Trimming took 5 bases from V and 9 from J; bases not matched to a gene: 5. The CDR3 nucleotides are TGTGCCAGCAGGAGCGGGGTCGGTGAGCAGTTCTTC. Its translation: CASRSGVGEQFF.

This clone has a handful of counts. The chain uses TRBV5-1 and TRBJ2-1; TRBD2 matches at 9 bases. The CDR3 covers 16 residues. The V and J ends lost 0 bases and 2 bases, in that order; junction bases with no gene match: 3. The germline V gene encodes CDR1 SGHRS and CDR2 YFSETQ. The CDR3 is CASSLALAGTYNEQFF. DNA for the CDR3: TGCGCCAGCAGCTTGGCACTAGCGGGTACCTACAATGAGCAGTTCTTC.

The rearrangement joins TRBV27 to TRBJ1-2; D perhaps matches TRBD1 (5 bases). Trimming cost V 5 bases and J 8 bases, with 12 bases left between them. There are 12 residues in the CDR3. Germline assignment: CDR1 MNHEY and CDR2 SMNVEV (reference sequence). Written as DNA, the CDR3 is TGTGCCAGCAGTCGCTTGGGGCTAGGCTACACCTTC. Its translation: CASSRLGLGYTF.

This clone was seen a single time. The identical CDR3 is also encoded by other nucleotide sequences in the sample. CDR3 region: CASGTLGGQGYTGELFF. Here the CDR3 DNA reads TGCGCCAGTGGAACGTTAGGGGGACAGGGGTACACCGGGGAGCTGTTTTTT. V is TRBV10-2 and J is TRBJ2-2, with TRBD1 matching 10 bases. V lost 9 bases to trimming and J lost 3 bases; unmatched junction nucleotides: 13. The CDR3 spans 17 residues. Germline-derived CDR1 and CDR2 are WSHSY and SAAADI.

This sequence joins TRBV2 and TRBJ1-1; no clear D. Per germline, CDR1 SNHLY and CDR2 FYNNEI. The CDR3 sequence is 11 residues long. Trimming shortened V by 3 bases and J by 10 bases, and 9 bases separated the two germline ends. The CDR3 bases are TGTGCCAGCAGTGAGAGGAGTGGAGCTTTCTTT. Its protein product is CASSERSGAFF. Drawing the rest from reference TRBV2 and TRBJ1-1, the complete variable domain is EPEVTQTPSHQVTQMGQEVILRCVPISNHLYFYWYRQILGQKVEFLVSFYNNEISEKSEIFDDQFSVERPDGSNFTLKIRSTKLEDSAMYFCASSERSGAFFGQGTRLTVV.

The rearrangement uses TRBV7-9 and TRBJ2-3; 9 bases match TRBD2. Germline values: CDR1 SEHNR, CDR2 FQNEAQ (reference sequence). This CDR3 contains 15 residues. J lost 6 bases, V lost 6 bases, and 10 bases had no gene match. CDR3 coding DNA: TGTGCCAGCAGTCCTTGGCGGGGGGGCCTCGATACGCAGTATTTT. Translating it yields CASSPWRGGLDTQYF.

The chain links TRBV11-2 to TRBJ2-7; a possible D gene is TRBD2 (6 bases). Deletions cut 3 bases from V and 5 bases from J, with 8 bases between. CDR3 length: 12 amino acids. CDR1 SGHAT and CDR2 FQNNGV come from the germline V gene. The CDR3 nucleotides are TGTGCCAGCAGCTTTGGAGGGAACGAGCAGTACGTC. It encodes CASSFGGNEQYV.

In this sample, this clone turned up a few times. The chain links TRBV5-4 to TRBJ2-3; 9 bases are a match to TRBD1. This CDR3 has 12 amino acids. After removal of 3 bases from V and 14 bases from J, the junction contained 7 bases not matched to a gene. Germline V gene lookup returns CDR1 SGHNT and CDR2 YYREEE (reference sequence). CDR3 region: CASSWGQGGWYF. DNA of the CDR3: TGTGCCAGCAGCTGGGGACAGGGTGGTTGGTATTTT.